A selection of T cell receptor beta chains follows, all from one sample in a study of blood T cell repertoires in COVID-19. Here immunoSEQ multiplex PCR was the method, and the copy in TCRdb shows in-frame clones only, minus some. The top ten clones hold roughly 1.1% of a sample with over 250,000 clones, about nine tenths of them seen once. The sequenced sample was PBMCs or T cells enriched from blood (not recorded which). These receptors all come from a woman in her twenties or thirties who had recovered from COVID-19. CDR3s include the opening cysteine and the closing phenylalanine or tryptophan. The D gene is left open where the match is weak. Not every row has a clone size; where given, it reads once, few, many or a size class.

TRBV28,-,-,TRBJ2-3,15,CASRPLGRGTDTQYF,TGTGCCAGCAGACCCCTAGGTAGAGGGACAGATACGCAGTATTTT
TRBV19,TRBD1,-,TRBJ2-5,14,CASSPGTGQETQYF,TGTGCCAGTAGTCCCGGGACAGGCCAAGAGACCCAGTACTTC
TRBV28,TRBD2,-,TRBJ2-3,19,CASSLRVPGTSGKGDTQYF,TGTGCCAGCAGTTTGCGAGTCCCCGGGACTAGCGGGAAAGGAGATACGCAGTATTTT
TRBV3-1/TRBV3-2,TRBD1,-,TRBJ1-4,14,CASSQGQGVEKLFF,TGTGCCAGCAGCCAAGGACAGGGTGTTGAAAAACTGTTTTTT
TRBV6-1,TRBD2,-,TRBJ2-1,20,CASSDKLGVAGERRGNEQFF,TGTGCCAGCAGTGATAAGTTGGGGGTAGCGGGAGAGAGGAGAGGTAATGAGCAGTTCTTC
TRBV28,TRBD1,-,TRBJ2-7,15,CASVKGGQGSGEQYF,TGTGCCAGCGTCAAAGGGGGACAGGGGTCTGGGGAGCAGTACTTC
TRBV5-1,-,-,TRBJ1-4,16,CASSLSVRGTNEKLFF,TGCGCCAGCAGCTTGAGTGTTCGCGGCACTAATGAAAAACTGTTTTTT
TRBV5-4,-,-,TRBJ2-1,13,CASSAGQNNEQFF,TGTGCCAGCAGCGCGGGACAGAACAATGAGCAGTTCTTC
TRBV30,TRBD2,-,TRBJ2-7,14,CAWSRGGSGYEQYF,TGTGCCTGGAGTCGAGGCGGGAGCGGTTACGAGCAGTACTTC
TRBV7-9,TRBD2,-,TRBJ2-1,14,CASSLGASGNEQFF,TGTGCCAGCAGCTTAGGAGCTAGCGGTAATGAGCAGTTCTTC
TRBV7-2,TRBD2,-,TRBJ2-1,17,CASSLSLAGGPYNEQFF,TGTGCCAGCAGCTTGAGCCTAGCGGGAGGGCCCTACAATGAGCAGTTCTTC
TRBV15,-,-,TRBJ1-5,15,CATRGAGVGNQPQHF,TGTGCCACCAGAGGGGCAGGCGTAGGCAATCAGCCCCAGCATTTT
TRBV7-9,-,-,TRBJ1-1,13,CASTGDLNTEAFF,TGTGCCAGCACAGGGGATTTGAACACTGAAGCTTTCTTT
TRBV7-2,TRBD2,-,TRBJ2-7,16,CASSGTSGSGAKEQYF,TGTGCCAGCAGCGGCACTAGCGGGAGTGGGGCTAAGGAGCAGTACTTC
TRBV19,-,-,TRBJ1-6,13,CASSNKKPSPLHF,TGTGCCAGTAGTAATAAAAAGCCATCACCCCTCCACTTT
TRBV6-5,TRBD1,-,TRBJ2-1,14,CASMRDRVMNEQFF,TGTGCCAGCATGAGGGACAGGGTCATGAATGAGCAGTTCTTC
TRBV25-1,-,-,TRBJ2-5,16,CASSEGQGAIKETQYF,TGTGCCAGCAGTGAGGGTCAAGGAGCCATAAAAGAGACCCAGTACTTC
TRBV6-5,-,-,TRBJ2-1,14,CASSYSGSYNEQFF,TGTGCCAGCAGTTACTCCGGGTCCTACAATGAGCAGTTCTTC
TRBV29-1,-,-,TRBJ1-1,12,CSVEEVGHEAFF,TGCAGCGTTGAAGAGGTTGGGCACGAAGCTTTCTTT
TRBV27,TRBD1,-,TRBJ1-2,19,CASSFYALRGQGLSPSYTF,TGTGCCAGCAGTTTCTATGCTTTGAGGGGACAGGGTCTTTCTCCTAGCTACACCTTC
TRBV5-1,-,-,TRBJ1-1,14,CASSLEGGNTEAFF,TGCGCCAGCAGCTTGGAGGGAGGGAACACTGAAGCTTTCTTT
TRBV11-2,-,-,TRBJ1-1,16,CASSTSGRNLNTEAFF,TGTGCCAGCAGCACCAGTGGGAGAAACTTGAACACTGAAGCTTTCTTT
TRBV11-3,-,-,TRBJ1-1,10,CASSWLEAFF,TGTGCCAGCAGCTGGCTTGAAGCTTTCTTT
TRBV9,-,-,TRBJ1-3,18,CASSVAGDSFNSGNTIYF,TGTGCCAGCAGCGTAGCCGGCGACAGTTTCAACTCTGGAAACACCATATATTTT
TRBV4-3,TRBD1,-,TRBJ1-3,19,CASSQEMGDRPEAGNTIYF,TGCGCCAGCAGCCAAGAGATGGGGGACAGACCCGAAGCTGGAAACACCATATATTTT
TRBV6-2/TRBV6-3,-,few,TRBJ1-1,13,CASSYQGLAEAFF,TGTGCCAGCAGTTACCAGGGACTGGCAGAAGCTTTCTTT
TRBV28,TRBD1,-,TRBJ1-5,17,CASSPYVGQGLNQPQHF,TGTGCCAGCAGTCCCTACGTCGGACAGGGTCTGAATCAGCCCCAGCATTTT